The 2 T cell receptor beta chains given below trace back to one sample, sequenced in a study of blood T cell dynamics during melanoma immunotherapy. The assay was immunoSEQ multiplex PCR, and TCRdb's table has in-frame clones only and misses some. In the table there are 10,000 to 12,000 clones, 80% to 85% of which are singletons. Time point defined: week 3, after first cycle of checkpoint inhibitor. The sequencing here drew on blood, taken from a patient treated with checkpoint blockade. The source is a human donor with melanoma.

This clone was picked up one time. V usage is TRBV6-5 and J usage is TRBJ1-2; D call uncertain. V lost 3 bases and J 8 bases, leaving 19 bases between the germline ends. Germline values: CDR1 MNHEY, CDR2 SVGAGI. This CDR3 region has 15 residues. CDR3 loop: CASSYSGRWTEGYTF. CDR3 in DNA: TGTGCCAGCAGTTATAGCGGCAGGTGGACTGAGGGCTACACCTTC.

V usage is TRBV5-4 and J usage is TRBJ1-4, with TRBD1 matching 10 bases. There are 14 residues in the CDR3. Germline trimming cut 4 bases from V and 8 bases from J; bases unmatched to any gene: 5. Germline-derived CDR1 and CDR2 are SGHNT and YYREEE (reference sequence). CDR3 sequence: CASSRTGGGEKLFF. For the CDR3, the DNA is TGTGCCAGCAGCCGGACAGGGGGTGGCGAAAAACTGTTTTTT.